This T cell receptor beta chain was obtained from a study of cytomegalovirus exposure and HLA in healthy donors. Broader study findings: A missense variant in DCLRE1C was later tied to TCR beta V- and J-gene trimming. Later work found most CMV-associated TCR beta chains apparently HLA-restricted. Of the V segments, some could not be distinguished, including TRBV6-2 and TRBV6-3, and were excluded.

The length of the CDR3 is 15 residues. CDR1 is MGHRA and CDR2 is YSYEKL in the germline V gene. V was cut by 4 bases and J by 0 bases, with 10 bases left in between. Of note for this clone: Its antigen is not identified.

PCR used 60 Vbeta primers and 13 Jbeta primers. TCRdb keeps only in-frame clones here, not all; method: immunoSEQ multiplex PCR. The sample has about 160,000 clones; 87% are singletons. V is TRBV4-1 and J is TRBJ1-5, with D hard to call. The sequencing input was PBMCs. The clonotype comes from a woman in her thirties in good health and CMV-seronegative. The chain's CDR3 is CASSPGYISNQPQHF. The DNA for the CDR3 is TGCGCCAGCAGCCCAGGCTACATTAGCAATCAGCCCCAGCATTTT.